This TCR beta chain was observed in a study of OX40 agonist ivuxolimab in advanced cancers. The V end lost 1 base, the J end lost 2 bases, and 12 bases lay between the germline ends. CDR3 size: 16 residues. Germline V gene data show CDR1 as SGHDT and CDR2 as YYEEEE. The assay was immunoSEQ multiplex PCR, and TCRdb's table has in-frame clones only and misses some. There are about 70,000 clones in the sample; 88% occur only once, and 0.85% to 1% lies in the top ten. The receptor was isolated from an adult with an advanced solid tumor such as melanoma, head and neck, liver or kidney cancer. V gene TRBV5-6 combines with J gene TRBJ2-2; D is unresolved. The source material was CD4+ or CD8+ T cells sorted from blood, sampled in a trial of the OX40 agonist ivuxolimab. The CDR3 loop is CASSLPEGPNTGELFF. In DNA form, the CDR3 reads TGTGCCAGCAGCTTGCCCGAAGGGCCAAACACCGGGGAGCTGTTTTTT. The full variable domain, completed using reference TRBV5-6 and TRBJ2-2, is DAGVTQSPTHLIKTRGQQVTLRCSPKSGHDTVSWYQQALGQGPQFIFQYYEEEERQRGNFPDRFSGHQFPNYSSELNVNALLLGDSALYLCASSLPEGPNTGELFFGEGSRLTVL.